These T cell receptor beta chains were read from a single sample in a study of cytomegalovirus exposure and HLA in healthy donors. The data were produced by immunoSEQ multiplex PCR, yet TCRdb's version contains in-frame clones alone and is incomplete. The sample has roughly 100,000 clones; approximately 90% are singletons. Sequenced: PBMCs. The receptor set was obtained from a woman aged 18-29 years in good health and CMV-seropositive. The CDR3 runs from the conserved cysteine through the conserved F or W. The D gene is left open where the match is weak. Not every row has a clone size; where given, it reads once, few, many or a size class.

j_gene,v_gene,d_gene,abundance,CDR3nt,CDR3aa
TRBJ2-7,TRBV4-1,TRBD1,.,TGCGCCAGCAGCCATGACAGGGGGTACGAGCAGTACTTC,CASSHDRGYEQYF
TRBJ2-1,TRBV5-4,TRBD2,.,TGTGCCAGCAGTCCGACTAGCGGGGGGGCCAATGAGCAGTTCTTC,CASSPTSGGANEQFF
TRBJ1-5,TRBV4-1,.,.,TGCGCCAGCAGCCGTCTCGGGAATTCGGATCAGCCCCAGCATTTT,CASSRLGNSDQPQHF
TRBJ2-5,TRBV7-9,.,.,TGTGCCAGCAGCTTGCGGGACAGCCACCAAGAGACCCAGTACTTC,CASSLRDSHQETQYF
TRBJ2-3,TRBV4-2,TRBD1,.,TGTGCCAGCAGCCAAGGACAGGGGGCGGGAGATACGCAGTATTTT,CASSQGQGAGDTQYF
TRBJ1-5,TRBV28,.,.,TGTGCCAGCAGGGATCATCAGGGGCGCGGCAATCAGCCCCAGCATTTT,CASRDHQGRGNQPQHF
TRBJ1-2,TRBV15,TRBD1,.,TGTGCCACCAGCAGAGCGGGATCAGGGGGCTTTGGCTATGGCTACACCTTC,CATSRAGSGGFGYGYTF
TRBJ1-3,TRBV4-1,.,.,TGCGCCAGCAGCCAAGATTCCCCGCGGAACACCATATATTTT,CASSQDSPRNTIYF
TRBJ1-1,TRBV5-4,TRBD1,.,TGTGCCAGCAGCTTCAGTCCGCGCAGGGGGCAGAATGAAGCTTTCTTT,CASSFSPRRGQNEAFF
TRBJ1-2,TRBV19,TRBD1,.,TGTGCCAGTAGTAGAGGGACAGGGGGATGGTTCTATGGCTACACCTTC,CASSRGTGGWFYGYTF
TRBJ2-3,TRBV4-3,.,.,TGCGCCAGCAGCCAGCCAGGGGGGCTAGATACGCAGTATTTT,CASSQPGGLDTQYF
TRBJ2-5,TRBV4-2,TRBD1,.,TGTGCCAGCAGCCCGGGACAGGGTGGGGAGACCCAGTACTTC,CASSPGQGGETQYF
TRBJ2-6,TRBV4-1,.,.,TGCGCCAGCAGCCAAGCTCGGGAAGATGTCCTGACTTTC,CASSQAREDVLTF
TRBJ1-1,TRBV7-9,TRBD1,.,TGTGCCAGCAGCGCCTTACAGGGGGGGATTACTGAAGCTTTCTTT,CASSALQGGITEAFF
TRBJ2-7,TRBV19,.,.,TGTGCCAGCCGTAAAGGTGGCAGGGAGGCCTACGAGCAGTACTTC,CASRKGGREAYEQYF
TRBJ1-4,TRBV18,.,.,TGTGCCAGCTCACCACCGGTGCAGGGTGGAGATAATGAAAAACTGTTTTTT,CASSPPVQGGDNEKLFF
TRBJ1-1,TRBV9,.,few,TGTGCCAGCAGCCGTGAACAGGGTGTAAATGGTGAAGCTTTCTTT,CASSREQGVNGEAFF
TRBJ2-3,TRBV2,TRBD1,.,TGTGCCAGCAGTGACCGGGACAGGGAACAAGATACGCAGTATTTT,CASSDRDREQDTQYF
TRBJ2-1,TRBV4-1,.,few,TGCGCCAGCAGCCAAGCAGGTGGTCGGCGGGCCTCGAATGAGCAGTTCTTC,CASSQAGGRRASNEQFF
TRBJ2-2,TRBV6-1,.,.,TGTGCCAGCAAAAGACAGACCACCGGGGAGCTGTTTTTT,CASKRQTTGELFF
TRBJ2-5,TRBV7-9,.,.,TGTGCCAGCAGCTTAGTTGCGGAGACCCAGTACTTC,CASSLVAETQYF
TRBJ1-1,TRBV9,.,.,TGTGCCAGCAGCTCAGACTACACCGGAAACACTGAAGCTTTCTTT,CASSSDYTGNTEAFF
TRBJ2-2,TRBV7-2,TRBD1,.,TGTGCCAGCAGCTCTAGGACAGGATCGAACACCGGGGAGCTGTTTTTT,CASSSRTGSNTGELFF
TRBJ2-1,TRBV6-4,TRBD1,many,TGTGCCAGCAGTGAAACCGGACAGGGCACCTACAATGAGCAGTTCTTC,CASSETGQGTYNEQFF
TRBJ1-1,TRBV7-9,.,.,TGTGCCAGCAGCCGAGAACAGGGCTTGGGGAACACTGAAGCTTTCTTT,CASSREQGLGNTEAFF
TRBJ2-1,TRBV5-4,.,.,TGTGCCAGCAGCTTGGATGGCGGGGGCATACCCTACAATGAGCAGTTCTTC,CASSLDGGGIPYNEQFF
TRBJ1-2,TRBV28,.,.,TGTGCCAGCACAGGGAACTATGGCTACACCTTC,CASTGNYGYTF
TRBJ2-7,TRBV4-1,.,.,TGCGCCAGCAGCCATACAGGGTTAACCACCTACGAGCAGTACTTC,CASSHTGLTTYEQYF
TRBJ2-7,TRBV5-6,.,.,TGTGCCAGCAGCTTGGCCGGGAGCTCCTACGAGCAGTACTTC,CASSLAGSSYEQYF
TRBJ2-1,TRBV6-5,TRBD2,many,TGTGCCAGCAGTTACATGGCGGGGGGCTACAATGAGCAGTTCTTC,CASSYMAGGYNEQFF
TRBJ2-6,TRBV5-6,.,.,TGTGCCAGCAGCTGGGAGGTTTGGAGGGGGCATGGGGCCAACGTCCTGACTTTC,CASSWEVWRGHGANVLTF
TRBJ2-7,TRBV19,TRBD1,few,TGTGCCAGTAGCCCGACAGGGGGTAGGTACGAGCAGTACTTC,CASSPTGGRYEQYF
TRBJ2-5,TRBV29-1,.,once,TGCAGCGTTGACAGGGGTGAGCTCGAGACCCAGTACTTC,CSVDRGELETQYF
TRBJ2-6,TRBV10-3,TRBD1,.,TGTGCCATCAGTGCGAACTCGGGACAGGCCGACTCTGGGGCCAACGTCCTGACTTTC,CAISANSGQADSGANVLTF
TRBJ1-3,TRBV10-2,.,.,TGCGCCAGCAGAGAACAGGACGCCTCTGGAAACACCATATATTTT,CASREQDASGNTIYF
TRBJ2-1,TRBV5-1,TRBD1,.,TGCGCCAGCACCGAGGACAGGGTTCGGTTCTTC,CASTEDRVRFF
TRBJ2-7,TRBV7-9,.,.,TGTGCCAGCAGCTTAGAGGTGTCAGGGCTCTACGAGCAGTACTTC,CASSLEVSGLYEQYF